Below, one T cell receptor (beta chain) is given with its context. Its antigen remains unidentified. The V gene lost 3 bases and the J gene lost 0 bases, with 6 bases spanning the gap. Germline CDR1 DFQATT, CDR2 SNEGSKA (reference sequence). There are 12 residues in the CDR3. These data are taken from a study of T cell responses to AZD1222 COVID-19 vaccine. As for the study in general: Combined were second doses at about 4 or about 12 weeks.

The study, taken as a whole, reports: Dominant at 160-218 and 743-854, vaccine-associated CD4 TCRs also spanned spike. Only after the peak T cell response were repertoires sampled. Spike-specific TCR breadth and depth were elevated following two AZD1222 doses.

TCRdb's table, derived via immunoSEQ multiplex PCR, lists solely in-frame clones and lacks some. This table holds about 84,000 clones, roughly 85% found once. This TCR came from an adult in good health. Source: peripheral blood, taken on day 0 of AZD1222 vaccination. The chain is built from TRBV20-1 and TRBJ2-7; D call uncertain. CDR3 protein: CSASNASYEQYF. The DNA of the CDR3 is TGCAGTGCTAGTAACGCCTCCTACGAGCAGTACTTC.